The clone carrying this TCR beta chain has a single count. Its target is unknown. The sample is drawn from a study of cytomegalovirus exposure and HLA in healthy donors. V lost 0 bases and J 0 bases, leaving 7 bases between the germline ends. This CDR3 has 15 amino acids. PCR primers comprised 60 Vbeta and 13 Jbeta primers. Sequencing was performed with immunoSEQ multiplex PCR; in TCRdb, only in-frame clones are kept and a portion is missing. The sample has 90,000 to 120,000 clones, approximately 79% seen once; the top ten hold roughly 2.1%. Study-level points and caveats: Prediction of most subjects' HLA-A and HLA-B alleles by TCR beta sequences was reportedly accurate.

The sample was PBMCs. The clonotype originates from a young man in good health and CMV-seronegative. The chain has TRBV6-7 and TRBJ2-3; tentative D call: TRBD2 (6 bases). TRBV6-7 is placed among ORFs of uncertain function. The CDR3 is CASSYSGLSTDTQYF. Here the CDR3 DNA reads TGTGCCAGCAGTTACTCGGGACTTAGCACAGATACGCAGTATTTT.